This TCR beta chain was obtained from a study of T cell responses to AZD1222 COVID-19 vaccine. Whole-study findings and limits: At baseline, seropositivity was found in only six AZD1222 recipients. Donors were largely white British and mainly female; clonal diversity was possibly underestimated. Reportedly, nearly half the spike-specific TCRs target unmutated variant regions.

The analysis combined second doses at about 4 or about 12 weeks. To note about this clone: Its target is not known.

The protocol was immunoSEQ multiplex PCR, while the TCRdb copy is restricted to in-frame clones and leaves out a portion. This sample has 95,000 to 100,000 clones, with almost 90% found just once. Per the germline V gene, CDR1 is SGHKS and CDR2 is YYEKEE (reference sequence). The CDR3 covers 17 residues. Trimming cost V 4 bases and J 0 bases; bases outside gene matches: 10. Sequencing was performed on peripheral blood, taken 28 days after the second AZD1222 dose. This TCR derives from an adult who received the AZD1222 COVID-19 vaccine. V usage is TRBV5-5 and J usage is TRBJ1-3, with 7 bases fitting TRBD1. The CDR3: CASSPDRQGGSGNTIYF. CDR3 nucleotide sequence: TGTGCCAGCAGCCCGGACAGGCAGGGTGGCTCTGGAAACACCATATATTTT. Using reference TRBV5-5 and TRBJ1-3 for the parts outside the CDR3, the full variable domain is DAGVTQSPTHLIKTRGQQVTLRCSPISGHKSVSWYQQVLGQGPQFIFQYYEKEERGRGNFPDRFSARQFPNYSSELNVNALLLGDSALYLCASSPDRQGGSGNTIYFGEGSWLTVV.